A single sample is the source of the 27 T cell receptor beta chains below, sequenced in a study of blood T cell repertoires in COVID-19. TCRdb keeps only in-frame clones here, not all; method: immunoSEQ multiplex PCR. The sample shows about 300,000 clones, about nine tenths of them seen only once. Input material: peripheral blood. Receptors were obtained from a woman aged 30 to 39 with COVID-19, enrolled during active disease.

This clone has a single count. The chain has TRBV6-5 and TRBJ1-1, with D maybe TRBD1 (5 bases). CDR3 length equals 13 residues. The ends were cut back, 5 bases at V and 5 bases at J, with 12 bases in the middle. Germline V gives CDR1 MNHEY, CDR2 SVGAGI. The CDR3 DNA reads TGTGCCAGCAGTCTATCAGGGTTGACTGAAGCTTTCTTT. Protein product: CASSLSGLTEAFF.

Here the CDR3 reads CASSQGTTGGGNEKLFF. The CDR3 DNA follows: TGCGCCAGCAGCCAAGGGACTACAGGGGGGGGTAATGAAAAACTGTTTTTT. The chain couples TRBV4-1 to TRBJ1-4; 8 positions match TRBD1. The CDR3 contains 17 residues. Germline values: CDR1 MGHRA, CDR2 YSYEKL. After removal of 1 base from V and 4 bases from J, the junction contained 8 bases not matched to a gene.

The chain employs TRBV7-8 and TRBJ2-7; 10 bases align to TRBD1. Losses at the gene ends were 5 bases for V and 2 bases for J; bases not matched to a gene: 6. Germline V CDR1 and CDR2: SGHVS, FQNEAQ. The CDR3 is made up of 15 amino acids. CDR3 in amino acids: CASSAGTGVTYEQYV. The CDR3 nucleotides read TGTGCCAGCAGCGCCGGGACAGGGGTTACCTACGAGCAGTACGTC.

In this sample, this clone turned up once. The V and J genes are TRBV5-4 and TRBJ1-2; no clear D. Germline values: CDR1 SGHNT, CDR2 YYREEE (reference sequence). The V gene lost 4 bases and the J gene lost 0 bases, with 13 bases spanning the gap. CDR3 length: 15 residues. The CDR3 reads CASSPTAGANYGYTF. The CDR3 DNA reads TGTGCCAGCAGCCCCACGGCCGGAGCTAACTATGGCTACACCTTC. The full variable domain, in which reference TRBV5-4 and TRBJ1-2 provide the parts outside the CDR3, is ETGVTQSPTHLIKTRGQQVTLRCSSQSGHNTVSWYQQALGQGPQFIFQYYREEENGRGNFPPRFSGLQFPNYSSELNVNALELDDSALYLCASSPTAGANYGYTFGSGTRLTVV.

This chain joins TRBV3-1 (or the pseudogene TRBV3-2) and TRBJ1-2; 7 nucleotides agree with TRBD1. Germline CDR1 LGHDT, CDR2 YNNKEL (reference sequence). The CDR3 extends over 13 amino acids. V gave up 4 bases and J gave up 8 bases; unmatched junction bases: 7. The CDR3 here is CASSLGQPGGYTF. In DNA, the CDR3 is TGTGCCAGCAGCCTGGGACAGCCAGGGGGCTACACCTTC.

The V call is TRBV19, the J call TRBJ2-7; 7 nucleotides match TRBD1. V shed 1 base, J shed 3 bases, and the junction held 3 bases outside the gene matches. Germline values: CDR1 LNHDA, CDR2 SQIVND (reference sequence). This CDR3 has 14 amino acids. The CDR3 reads CASSIGGQHYEQYF. In DNA, the CDR3 is TGTGCCAGTAGTATAGGGGGACAGCACTACGAGCAGTACTTC. Based on the CDR3 plus reference TRBV19 and TRBJ2-7, the full variable domain is DGGITQSPKYLFRKEGQNVTLSCEQNLNHDAMYWYRQDPGQGLRLIYYSQIVNDFQKGDIAEGYSVSREKKESFPLTVTSAQKNPTAFYLCASSIGGQHYEQYFGPGTRLTVT.

This clone showed up just a few times. The chain has TRBV2 and TRBJ1-3, with TRBD1 matching 7 bases. V shed 6 bases and J 3 bases; nucleotides not matched to a gene: 5. This CDR3 contains 14 residues. CDR1 is SNHLY and CDR2 is FYNNEI in the germline V gene. The CDR3 sequence: CASRDQGVGNTIYF. In nucleotides, the CDR3 is TGTGCCAGCAGAGATCAGGGGGTTGGAAACACCATATATTTT.

The genes are TRBV28 and TRBJ2-1; 13 bases align to TRBD2. The germline gives CDR1 MDHEN, CDR2 SYDVKM. This CDR3 is 14 amino acids long. V dropped 2 bases and J dropped 10; count of bases not matched to a gene: 2. This CDR3 reads CASSLGTSGKEQFF. CDR3 DNA sequence: TGTGCCAGCAGTTTAGGGACTAGCGGGAAGGAGCAGTTCTTC.

The rearrangement links TRBV19 to TRBJ1-5; unclear D gene. Trimming shortened V by 5 bases and J by 2 bases, and 10 bases separated the two germline ends. CDR1 and CDR2 from the germline V gene are LNHDA and SQIVND (reference sequence). This CDR3 spans 14 amino acids. The CDR3 bases are TGTGCCAGTAGTGGCACCCCTGGCAATCAGCCCCAGCATTTT. Its translation: CASSGTPGNQPQHF.

The gene calls are TRBV19 and TRBJ1-2, with a possible D match to TRBD1 (5 bases). The CDR3 spans 13 residues. Trimming shortened V by 6 bases and J by 2 bases, and 10 bases separated the two germline ends. Germline assignment: CDR1 LNHDA and CDR2 SQIVND (reference sequence). The CDR3 DNA sequence: TGTGCCAGTAGCCCAGGGATCAACTATGGCTACACCTTC. Its protein product is CASSPGINYGYTF.

The chain joins TRBV11-3 to TRBJ2-1, with 8 bases matching TRBD2. CDR3 size: 14 residues. CDR1 and CDR2 from the germline V gene are SGHNT and YENEEA. V lost 9 bases and J lost 4; bases outside the gene matches: 8. Here the CDR3 DNA reads TGTGCCAGAAATAAATCTAGCGGGTACAATGAGCAGTTCTTC. Encoded protein: CARNKSSGYNEQFF.

The chain combines TRBV28 with TRBJ2-3; a weak D match, TRBD1 (5 bases). Germline V CDR1 and CDR2: MDHEN, SYDVKM. This CDR3 region has 14 residues. V was clipped by 6 bases and J by 0 bases, with 10 bases between them. The CDR3 loop reads CASRRQISTDTQYF. The CDR3 DNA reads as TGTGCCAGCAGGCGACAGATTAGCACAGATACGCAGTATTTT.

V gene TRBV5-4 combines with J gene TRBJ1-1, with D unclear. V was shortened by 5 bases and J by 5 bases, with 16 bases between the two germline ends. From germline, CDR1 is SGHNT and CDR2 YYREEE (reference sequence). The CDR3 is made up of 14 amino acids. CDR3 bases: TGTGCCAGCAGTCCGGCTCGGGGAGGTACTGAAGCTTTCTTT. Encoded protein: CASSPARGGTEAFF.

V is TRBV10-3 and J is TRBJ2-7; TRBD1 matches 8 bases. This CDR3 has 12 residues. J lost 6 bases, V lost 2 bases, and 0 bases had no gene match. CDR1 and CDR2 (germline): ENHRY, SYGVKD. This CDR3 is CAISETGGEQYV. The CDR3 coding sequence is TGTGCCATCAGTGAGACAGGGGGCGAGCAGTACGTC.

This clone was seen just once. The chain links TRBV7-9 to TRBJ1-4; 8 bases fit TRBD1. With V trimmed by 4 bases and J by 8 bases, 3 bases remained unmatched. The CDR3 has 13 residues. CDR1 is SEHNR, CDR2 FQNEAQ, per germline (reference sequence). CDR3 DNA sequence: TGTGCCAGCAGCTCCCGACAGGGGGAAAAACTGTTTTTT. Translating gives CASSSRQGEKLFF. The full variable domain, in which reference TRBV7-9 and TRBJ1-4 provide the parts outside the CDR3, is DTGVSQNPRHKITKRGQNVTFRCDPISEHNRLYWYRQTLGQGPEFLTYFQNEAQLEKSRLLSDRFSAERPKGSFSTLEIQRTEQGDSAMYLCASSSRQGEKLFFGSGTQLSVL.

The V and J genes are TRBV5-8 and TRBJ1-2, with D possibly being TRBD1 (5 bases). CDR1 is SGHTS and CDR2 is YDEGEE in the germline V gene. The CDR3 has 15 residues. Trimming pared 2 bases from V and 4 bases from J, leaving 15 bases between. In DNA form, the CDR3 reads TGTGCCAGCAGCTTCGTGCCGGGGACTCTCTATGGCTACACCTTC. Protein sequence: CASSFVPGTLYGYTF.

The table lists this clone with a count of one. The chain carries TRBV19 and TRBJ1-3, with D tentatively TRBD1 (5 bases). Trimming pared 4 bases from V and 0 bases from J, leaving 7 bases between. The CDR3 sequence is 14 residues long. Germline V lookup: CDR1 LNHDA, CDR2 SQIVND (reference sequence). This CDR3 is CASSTQVSGNTIYF. As DNA, the CDR3 is TGTGCCAGTAGTACACAGGTCTCTGGAAACACCATATATTTT.

The V and J genes are TRBV7-9 and TRBJ1-3, with D perhaps TRBD1 (5 bases). The CDR3 has 16 amino acids. Germline V lookup: CDR1 SEHNR, CDR2 FQNEAQ (reference sequence). V shed 0 bases and J shed 0 bases, with 9 bases lying between them. Here the CDR3 reads CASSLAGQYSGNTIYF. CDR3 coding DNA: TGTGCCAGCAGCTTAGCGGGGCAGTACTCTGGAAACACCATATATTTT.

The rearrangement links TRBV28 to TRBJ1-6; perhaps TRBD1 as D (6 bases). V gave up 5 bases and J gave up 7 bases, with 15 bases separating them. This CDR3 is 15 amino acids long. CDR1 is MDHEN and CDR2 is SYDVKM in the germline V gene. The CDR3, as DNA: TGTGCCAGCAGTACTACCGGGACACAGAATTCACCCCTCCACTTT. This gives the protein CASSTTGTQNSPLHF.

V is TRBV6-5 and J is TRBJ1-4; D ambiguous. Per germline, CDR1 MNHEY and CDR2 SVGAGI. Trimming took 8 bases from V and 8 from J, leaving 21 bases between them. CDR3 length: 15 amino acids. The CDR3 nucleotides are TGTGCCAGCGGTACCCTCCTCGGGGTGAGCGAAAAACTGTTTTTT. Its protein product is CASGTLLGVSEKLFF.

The chain recombines TRBV6-6 with TRBJ2-7, with TRBD1 matching 9 bases. Trimming at V came to 5 bases and at J to 11 bases, leaving 13 bases not matched to a gene. Per germline, CDR1 MNHNY and CDR2 SVGAGI (reference sequence). This CDR3 is built from 14 residues. CDR3 in amino acids: CASSRDRDRVGEYF. The CDR3 DNA is TGTGCCAGCAGTCGAGACCGGGACAGGGTAGGAGAGTACTTC.

The rearrangement uses TRBV2 and TRBJ2-7; no reliable D call. The germline gives CDR1 SNHLY, CDR2 FYNNEI. Trimming stripped 6 bases from V and 4 bases from J, with 13 bases between. The CDR3 consists of 13 residues. Written as DNA, the CDR3 is TGTGCCAGCAGCTTGAATGGCGGATACGAGCAGTACTTC. Translating gives CASSLNGGYEQYF.

V usage is TRBV2 and J usage is TRBJ1-1; tentatively, D is TRBD1 (6 bases). Germline V gene sequence: CDR1 SNHLY, CDR2 FYNNEI. V dropped 8 bases and J dropped 0 bases, with 25 bases sitting between them. The CDR3 consists of 18 residues. DNA for the CDR3: TGTGCCAGCCGAATACAGCGAGGGACACCGAAGATGAACACTGAAGCTTTCTTT. Protein sequence: CASRIQRGTPKMNTEAFF. Full variable domain (outside the CDR3, taken from reference TRBV2 and TRBJ1-1): EPEVTQTPSHQVTQMGQEVILRCVPISNHLYFYWYRQILGQKVEFLVSFYNNEISEKSEIFDDQFSVERPDGSNFTLKIRSTKLEDSAMYFCASRIQRGTPKMNTEAFFGQGTRLTVV.

The chain couples TRBV9 to TRBJ2-2; a possible D gene is TRBD2 (7 bases). CDR1 and CDR2 from the germline V gene are SGDLS and YYNGEE. The CDR3 runs 16 residues. Trimming left V 4 bases short and J 5 bases short, with 18 bases between. The CDR3 reads CASSTRGAPRTGELFF. As DNA, the CDR3 is TGTGCCAGCAGCACCCGGGGGGCCCCGCGGACCGGGGAGCTGTTTTTT.

In this sample, this clone turned up a few times. As DNA, the CDR3 is TGTGCCAGCAGCTTAACAGGGGGGTTTTTGGAGACCCAGTACTTC. This sequence encodes CASSLTGGFLETQYF. The chain combines TRBV7-9 with TRBJ2-5; TRBD1 matches 8 bases. Germline values: CDR1 SEHNR, CDR2 FQNEAQ (reference sequence). The CDR3 loop spans 15 amino acids. The junction had 7 bases not matched to a gene; V was cut back by 2 bases and J by 5 bases.

The rearrangement links TRBV2 to TRBJ1-3; TRBD1 is a possible D gene (5 bases). Germline V gene data show CDR1 as SNHLY and CDR2 as FYNNEI. V shed 6 bases and J shed 0 bases, with 15 bases lying between them. The CDR3 loop spans 16 amino acids. The CDR3, as DNA: TGTGCCAGCAGCCCCGACGGGGGAGGCTCTGGAAACACCATATATTTT. Its protein is CASSPDGGGSGNTIYF.

V is TRBV6-2 or TRBV6-3 and J is TRBJ1-3; no firm D call. This CDR3 region has 15 residues. Trimming removed 0 bases from V and 0 bases from J, with 6 bases in between. Germline V gives CDR1 MNHEY, CDR2 SVGEGT. CDR3: CASSYSASSGNTIYF. DNA of the CDR3: TGTGCCAGCAGTTACTCAGCAAGCTCTGGAAACACCATATATTTT.